A single sample gave rise to the 27 T cell receptor beta chains below, sequenced in a study of cytomegalovirus exposure and HLA in healthy donors. Sequenced by immunoSEQ multiplex PCR; TCRdb stores in-frame clones only, minus some. The profile shows about 340,000 clones, about nine tenths of them singletons. The sample taken for sequencing was PBMCs. The source is a woman aged 18-30 years in good health and CMV-seronegative.

The CDR3 sequence is CASRREPLNEQFF. The CDR3 DNA is TGTGCCAGCAGGCGGGAGCCCCTCAATGAGCAGTTCTTC. This rearrangement joins TRBV27 to TRBJ2-1, with 7 bases fitting TRBD2. The CDR3 is made up of 13 amino acids. Germline-derived CDR1 and CDR2 are MNHEY and SMNVEV (reference sequence). Trimming cost V 6 bases and J 6 bases; bases outside gene matches: 5.

The chain couples TRBV5-4 to TRBJ2-1; D is undetermined. Germline V lookup: CDR1 SGHNT, CDR2 YYREEE (reference sequence). V lost 1 base to trimming and J lost 8 bases, with 16 bases between them. This CDR3 region has 15 residues. The CDR3 DNA follows: TGTGCCAGCAGCTTGTCTTTATCCCAACAATATGAGCAGTTCTTC. Translated: CASSLSLSQQYEQFF. Filled out from reference TRBV5-4 and TRBJ2-1, the complete variable domain reads ETGVTQSPTHLIKTRGQQVTLRCSSQSGHNTVSWYQQALGQGPQFIFQYYREEENGRGNFPPRFSGLQFPNYSSELNVNALELDDSALYLCASSLSLSQQYEQFFGPGTRLTVL.

The rearrangement links TRBV2 to TRBJ2-3; D remains unclear. V was shortened by 2 bases and J by 6 bases, with 15 bases between the two germline ends. This CDR3 has 15 amino acids. Germline V lookup: CDR1 SNHLY, CDR2 FYNNEI. Written as DNA, the CDR3 is TGTGCCAGCAGTGAAATAGCCGCGCCCGACGATACGCAGTATTTT. Its protein product is CASSEIAAPDDTQYF.

This chain links TRBV11-3 with TRBJ2-1; unclear D gene. This CDR3 is 15 amino acids long. CDR1 SGHNT and CDR2 YENEEA come from the germline V gene. Trimming pared 5 bases from V and 10 bases from J, leaving 21 bases between. The CDR3 region has the DNA TGTGCCAGCAGCCCCCGAAGTGGCAGTTGGTCGGAGCAGTTCTTC. This translates into CASSPRSGSWSEQFF.

The chain uses TRBV18 and TRBJ2-6, with a possible D match to TRBD1 (6 bases). CDR3 length: 15 residues. Between the trimmed V and J ends, which lost 3 bases and 1 base, there was a span of 7 bases. Looked up from germline, CDR1 is KGHSH and CDR2 is LQKENI. The CDR3 DNA follows: TGTGCCAGCTCACCGGGACAATCTGGGGCCAACGTCCTGACTTTC. Translation: CASSPGQSGANVLTF.

This chain links TRBV6-5 with TRBJ1-2; 9 bases line up with TRBD1. CDR1 is MNHEY, CDR2 SVGAGI, per germline. V lost 5 bases and J lost 4; bases outside the gene matches: 8. The CDR3 contains 15 residues. This chain's CDR3 is CASSLGTGQAYGYTF. Written as DNA, the CDR3 is TGTGCCAGCAGTCTTGGGACAGGGCAAGCCTATGGCTACACCTTC.

The chain couples TRBV28 to TRBJ2-7, with a tentative D call TRBD2 (5 bases). This CDR3 has 16 amino acids. Trimming removed 4 bases at V and 6 bases at J, with 22 bases between. The germline CDR1 and CDR2 sequences are MDHEN and SYDVKM. CDR3: CASSSPASGVPLEQYF. The DNA for the CDR3 is TGTGCCAGCAGTTCCCCTGCGTCCGGGGTCCCCCTCGAGCAGTACTTC. The variable domain in full, completed from reference TRBV28 and TRBJ2-7, reads DVKVTQSSRYLVKRTGEKVFLECVQDMDHENMFWYRQDPGLGLRLIYFSYDVKMKEKGDIPEGYSVSREKKERFSLILESASTNQTSMYLCASSSPASGVPLEQYFGPGTRLTVT.

V usage is TRBV7-9 and J usage is TRBJ2-1; a weak D match, TRBD2 (5 bases). The V end lost 7 bases, the J end lost 7 bases, and 14 bases lay between the germline ends. CDR1 is SEHNR and CDR2 is FQNEAQ in the germline V gene (reference sequence). This CDR3 comprises 13 residues. The CDR3 region has the DNA TGTGCCAGCACCCGACCCTCGGGGAATGAGCAGTTCTTC. It codes for CASTRPSGNEQFF.

This clone came up once. The V and J genes are TRBV5-1 and TRBJ2-7; D call uncertain. Germline CDR1 and CDR2: SGHRS and YFSETQ. Trimming took 1 base from V and 4 from J, leaving 12 bases between them. The CDR3 is 14 amino acids. The CDR3 is CASSLFGSLYEQYF. In DNA form, the CDR3 reads TGCGCCAGCAGCTTGTTTGGTAGTTTGTACGAGCAGTACTTC.

This clone has only one observation. The chain links TRBV5-6 to TRBJ1-5; D possibly corresponds to TRBD1 (6 bases). The germline V gene has CDR1 SGHDT and CDR2 YYEEEE. This CDR3 is built from 14 residues. With 4 bases removed from V and 4 bases from J, the gap between germline ends came to 12 bases. The CDR3 region is CASSRYRENQPQHF. The CDR3 bases are TGTGCCAGCAGCAGATACAGGGAAAATCAGCCCCAGCATTTT.

This clone was recorded many times. The chain carries TRBV7-2 and TRBJ1-2; D gene unclear. Trimming removed 5 bases from V and 5 bases from J, with 6 bases in between. The germline V gene has CDR1 SGHTA and CDR2 FQGNSA. There are 11 residues in the CDR3. The CDR3 spells CASSPGYGYTF. The CDR3, as DNA: TGTGCCAGCAGCCCCGGTTATGGCTACACCTTC.

The chain joins TRBV5-4 to TRBJ2-5; 10 bases fit TRBD2. The ends lost 3 bases at V and 2 bases at J; junction bases unmatched: 1. Germline CDR1 SGHNT, CDR2 YYREEE (reference sequence). The CDR3 consists of 14 residues. The DNA for the CDR3 is TGTGCCAGCAGCTCGGGACTAGCGCAAGAGACCCAGTACTTC. This gives the protein CASSSGLAQETQYF.

V gene TRBV19 combines with J gene TRBJ2-7, with D perhaps TRBD2 (5 bases). Germline CDR1 reads LNHDA; CDR2 reads SQIVND (reference sequence). V was pared by 10 bases and J by 2 bases, with 15 bases between. CDR3 length: 13 amino acids. The CDR3 DNA is TGTGCCACTGCGCCGGGGTACCCCTACGAGCAGTACTTC. It translates to CATAPGYPYEQYF.

The J gene is TRBJ1-2, the V gene TRBV27; 9 bases align to TRBD1. The CDR3 totals 15 residues. With 6 bases clipped from V and 6 bases from J, the junction kept 11 bases outside the gene matches. Germline-derived CDR1 and CDR2 are MNHEY and SMNVEV (reference sequence). The CDR3 reads CASRTIRDRVHGYTF. The CDR3 nucleotides read TGTGCCAGCAGAACAATACGGGACAGGGTTCATGGCTACACCTTC.

The chain employs TRBV6-5 and TRBJ1-4, with 7 bases fitting TRBD1. The CDR3 contains 16 residues. Germline CDR1 MNHEY, CDR2 SVGAGI. The trim removed 4 bases at V and 0 bases at J, leaving 5 bases unmatched. CDR3 DNA: TGTGCCAGCAGTTTCGGGACAGTTGCAACTAATGAAAAACTGTTTTTT. Its protein product is CASSFGTVATNEKLFF.

The V gene is TRBV6-1, the J gene TRBJ1-2; TRBD1 is a possible D gene (5 bases). The CDR3 sequence is 15 residues long. CDR1 and CDR2 from the germline V gene are MNHNS and SASEGT. V lost 2 bases and J lost 6, with 16 bases in between. The CDR3: CASSESGEGKDGYTF. In nucleotides, the CDR3 is TGTGCCAGCAGTGAATCGGGAGAGGGGAAGGATGGCTACACCTTC.

The V call is TRBV28, the J call TRBJ2-7, with 11 positions matching TRBD1. This CDR3 region has 16 residues. V shed 2 bases, J shed 0 bases, and the junction held 3 bases outside the gene matches. Looked up from germline, CDR1 is MDHEN and CDR2 is SYDVKM. The DNA for the CDR3 is TGTGCCAGCAGTTTAAGGGGACAGGGGGTCTCCTACGAGCAGTACTTC. Its protein is CASSLRGQGVSYEQYF.

This clone was recorded once. Other DNA sequences in the sample encode the same CDR3. This rearrangement joins TRBV6-5 to TRBJ2-7; TRBD2 is a possible D gene (5 bases). This CDR3 contains 15 residues. The germline V and J ends were trimmed by 0 bases and 0 bases, with 9 bases remaining between them. Looked up from germline, CDR1 is MNHEY and CDR2 is SVGAGI. For the CDR3, the DNA is TGTGCCAGCAGTTACTCGGACTCAAGCTCCTACGAGCAGTACTTC. This gives the protein CASSYSDSSSYEQYF.

The CDR3: CASSTGDRGRPRGDEQFF. Here the CDR3 DNA reads TGTGCCAGCAGCACCGGGGATAGAGGGAGGCCCAGAGGCGATGAGCAGTTCTTC. The chain is built from TRBV7-2 and TRBJ2-1; D may be TRBD2 (6 bases). Germline values: CDR1 SGHTA, CDR2 FQGNSA. The V gene lost 5 bases and the J gene lost 8 bases, with 28 bases spanning the gap. There are 18 residues in the CDR3.

This clone was counted a few times. The chain is built from TRBV5-8 and TRBJ2-7, with D perhaps TRBD1 (6 bases). This CDR3 has 14 amino acids. CDR1 and CDR2 (germline): SGHTS, YDEGEE. The ends were cut back, 0 bases at V and 3 bases at J, with 10 bases in the middle. The CDR3: CASSLGQASYEQYF. CDR3 in DNA: TGTGCCAGCAGCTTGGGACAGGCTAGCTACGAGCAGTACTTC.

This chain uses TRBV5-4 with TRBJ2-7, with 9 bases aligning to TRBD1. J was trimmed by 3 bases and V by 2 bases; bases with no gene match: 12. This CDR3 is built from 17 residues. Germline V CDR1 and CDR2: SGHNT, YYREEE (reference sequence). The CDR3 DNA follows: TGTGCCAGCAGCTTACCATCAGGGACAGGGACCCTCTACGAGCAGTACTTC. Its protein is CASSLPSGTGTLYEQYF.

The chain employs TRBV5-1 and TRBJ2-7; D is possibly TRBD1 (6 bases). Trimming pared 4 bases from V and 0 bases from J, leaving 14 bases between. Germline V gene lookup returns CDR1 SGHRS and CDR2 YFSETQ. CDR3 size: 15 residues. CDR3 in amino acids: CASSQGTDSSYEQYF. The CDR3 DNA follows: TGCGCCAGCAGCCAGGGGACCGACAGCTCCTACGAGCAGTACTTC.

J is TRBJ2-3 and V is TRBV18, with D hard to call. The V end lost 6 bases, the J end lost 1 base, and 8 bases lay between the germline ends. CDR3 length: 13 amino acids. Germline V gene lookup returns CDR1 KGHSH and CDR2 LQKENI. CDR3 nucleotide sequence: TGTGCCAGCTCCCCCCCCGGCACAGATACGCAGTATTTT. This codes for CASSPPGTDTQYF.

V gene TRBV4-1 combines with J gene TRBJ1-1, with D hard to call. The V end lost 2 bases, the J end lost 4 bases, and 11 bases lay between the germline ends. The CDR3 length is 14 residues. Germline values: CDR1 MGHRA, CDR2 YSYEKL. CDR3 DNA sequence: TGCGCCAGCAGCCAAACGGGGTCCCCCACTGAAGCTTTCTTT. This codes for CASSQTGSPTEAFF.

The chain couples TRBV25-1 to TRBJ2-1; maybe TRBD2 (5 bases). Germline lookup yields CDR1 MGHDK and CDR2 SYGVNS. Trimming cost V 3 bases and J 4 bases, with 7 bases left between them. This CDR3 has 13 amino acids. The CDR3 sequence is CASSDPGYNEQFF. CDR3 sequence (DNA): TGTGCCAGCAGTGACCCGGGATACAATGAGCAGTTCTTC.

The chain recombines TRBV6-1 with TRBJ2-6; D is possibly TRBD1 (5 bases). Trimming removed 2 bases from V and 0 bases from J, with 11 bases in between. Germline V gene data show CDR1 as MNHNS and CDR2 as SASEGT. This CDR3 is 17 amino acids long. In DNA form, the CDR3 reads TGTGCCAGCAGTGAACGTCAGGGTAGCTCTGGGGCCAACGTCCTGACTTTC. Protein sequence: CASSERQGSSGANVLTF.

The J gene is TRBJ2-6, the V gene TRBV2; possible D gene TRBD1, 6 bases. Per the germline V gene, CDR1 is SNHLY and CDR2 is FYNNEI. The CDR3 sequence is 14 residues long. Trimming removed 11 bases at V and 0 bases at J, with 11 bases between. The CDR3 coding sequence is TGTGCCTCACTACAGGGCTCTGGGGCCAACGTCCTGACTTTC. Translation gives CASLQGSGANVLTF. Looking up the rest from reference TRBV2 and TRBJ2-6 gives the full variable domain: EPEVTQTPSHQVTQMGQEVILRCVPISNHLYFYWYRQILGQKVEFLVSFYNNEISEKSEIFDDQFSVERPDGSNFTLKIRSTKLEDSAMYFCASLQGSGANVLTFGAGSRLTVL.